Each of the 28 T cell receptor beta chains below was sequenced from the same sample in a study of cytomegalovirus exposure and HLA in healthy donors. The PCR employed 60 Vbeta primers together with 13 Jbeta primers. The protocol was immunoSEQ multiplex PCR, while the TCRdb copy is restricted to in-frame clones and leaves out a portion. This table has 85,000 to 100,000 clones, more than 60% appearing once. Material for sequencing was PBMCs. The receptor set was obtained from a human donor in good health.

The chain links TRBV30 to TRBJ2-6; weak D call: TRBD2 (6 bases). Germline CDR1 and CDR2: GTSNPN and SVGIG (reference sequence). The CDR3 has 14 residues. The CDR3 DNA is TGTGCGGCCGGGGGACCCTCTGGGGCCAACGTCCTGACTTTC. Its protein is CAAGGPSGANVLTF. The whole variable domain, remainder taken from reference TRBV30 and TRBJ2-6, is SQTIHQWPATLVQPVGSPLSLECTVEGTSNPNLYWYRQAAGRGLQLLFYSVGIGQISSEVPQNLSASRPQDRQFILSSKKLLLSDSGFYLCAAGGPSGANVLTFGAGSRLTVL.

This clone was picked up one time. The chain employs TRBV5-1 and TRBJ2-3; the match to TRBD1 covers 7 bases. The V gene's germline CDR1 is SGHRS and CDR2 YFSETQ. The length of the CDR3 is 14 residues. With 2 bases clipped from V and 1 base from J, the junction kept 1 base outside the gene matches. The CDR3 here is CASSFGQGTDTQYF. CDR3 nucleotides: TGCGCCAGCAGCTTTGGACAGGGCACAGATACGCAGTATTTT.

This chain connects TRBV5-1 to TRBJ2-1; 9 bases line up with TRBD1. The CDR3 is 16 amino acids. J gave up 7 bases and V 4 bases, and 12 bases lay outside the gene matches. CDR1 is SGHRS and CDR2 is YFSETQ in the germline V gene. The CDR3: CASSTTDRGRFNEQFF. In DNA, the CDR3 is TGCGCCAGCAGCACAACGGACAGGGGACGGTTTAATGAGCAGTTCTTC.

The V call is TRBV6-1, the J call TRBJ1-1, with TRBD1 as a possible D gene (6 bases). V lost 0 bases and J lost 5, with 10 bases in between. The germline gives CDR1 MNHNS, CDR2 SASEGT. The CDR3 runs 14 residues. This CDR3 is CASSEAQGITEAFF. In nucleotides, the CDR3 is TGTGCCAGCAGTGAAGCCCAGGGGATTACTGAAGCTTTCTTT.

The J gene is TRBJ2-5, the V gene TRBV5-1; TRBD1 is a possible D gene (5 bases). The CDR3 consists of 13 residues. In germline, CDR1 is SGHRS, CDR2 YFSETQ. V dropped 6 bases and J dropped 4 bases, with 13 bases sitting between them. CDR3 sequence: CASMSRGGETQYF. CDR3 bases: TGCGCCAGCATGTCTAGGGGCGGAGAGACCCAGTACTTC.

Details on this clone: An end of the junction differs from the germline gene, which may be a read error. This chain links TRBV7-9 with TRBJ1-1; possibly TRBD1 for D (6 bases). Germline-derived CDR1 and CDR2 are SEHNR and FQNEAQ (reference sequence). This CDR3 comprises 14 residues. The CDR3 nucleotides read TGTGCCAGCAGTAACCCACAGGGTTACACTGAACCTTTCTTT. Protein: CASSNPQGYTEPFF.

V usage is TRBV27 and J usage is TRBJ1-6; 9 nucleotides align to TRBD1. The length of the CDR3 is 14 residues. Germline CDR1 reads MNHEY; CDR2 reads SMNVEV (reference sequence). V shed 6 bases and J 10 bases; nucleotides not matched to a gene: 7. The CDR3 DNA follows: TGTGCCAGCAGCCCCGGGACAGGGTTGTCACCCCTCCACTTT. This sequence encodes CASSPGTGLSPLHF.

The CDR3 is CASSAGQLNQPQHF. In DNA form, the CDR3 reads TGTGCCAGCAGTGCGGGACAGCTCAATCAGCCCCAGCATTTT. The V call is TRBV2, the J call TRBJ1-5; 7 bases agree with TRBD1. The V and J ends lost 4 bases and 3 bases, in that order; junction bases with no gene match: 3. This CDR3 region has 14 residues. Germline lookup yields CDR1 SNHLY and CDR2 FYNNEI.

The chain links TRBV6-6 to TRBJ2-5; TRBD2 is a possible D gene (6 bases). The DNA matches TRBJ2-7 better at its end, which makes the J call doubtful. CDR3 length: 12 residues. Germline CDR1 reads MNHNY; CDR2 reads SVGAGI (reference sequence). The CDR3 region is CASTSGLYEQYF. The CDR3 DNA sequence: TGTGCCAGCACGTCGGGACTCTACGAGCAGTACTTC.

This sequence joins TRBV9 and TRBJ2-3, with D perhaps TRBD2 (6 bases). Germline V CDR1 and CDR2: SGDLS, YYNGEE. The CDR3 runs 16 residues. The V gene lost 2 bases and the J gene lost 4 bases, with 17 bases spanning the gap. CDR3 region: CASSVAGTGPPDTQYF. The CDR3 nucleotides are TGTGCCAGCAGCGTGGCCGGGACTGGACCCCCAGATACGCAGTATTTT.

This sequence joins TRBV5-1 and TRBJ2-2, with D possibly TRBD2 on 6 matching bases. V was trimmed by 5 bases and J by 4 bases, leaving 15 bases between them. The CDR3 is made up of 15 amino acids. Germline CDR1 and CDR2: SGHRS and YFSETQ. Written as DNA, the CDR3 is TGCGCCAGCAGACGAGGCAGGGAGGCCACCGGGGAGCTGTTTTTT. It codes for CASRRGREATGELFF.

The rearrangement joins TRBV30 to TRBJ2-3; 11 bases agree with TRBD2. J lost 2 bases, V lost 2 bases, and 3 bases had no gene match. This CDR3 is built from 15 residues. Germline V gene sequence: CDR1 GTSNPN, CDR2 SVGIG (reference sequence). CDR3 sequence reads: CAWSLAGGDTDTQYF. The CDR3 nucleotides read TGTGCCTGGAGTCTAGCGGGAGGTGACACAGATACGCAGTATTTT.

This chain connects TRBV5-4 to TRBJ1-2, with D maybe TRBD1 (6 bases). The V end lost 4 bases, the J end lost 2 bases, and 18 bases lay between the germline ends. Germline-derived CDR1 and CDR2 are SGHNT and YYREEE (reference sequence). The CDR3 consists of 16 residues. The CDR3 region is CASSPRTVSPNYGYTF. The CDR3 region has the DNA TGTGCCAGCAGCCCCCGGACAGTGTCTCCCAACTATGGCTACACCTTC.

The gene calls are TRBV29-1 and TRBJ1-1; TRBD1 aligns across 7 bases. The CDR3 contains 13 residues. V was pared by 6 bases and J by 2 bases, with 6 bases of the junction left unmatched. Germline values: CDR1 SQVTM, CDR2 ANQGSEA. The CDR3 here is CSVRDSDNTEAFF. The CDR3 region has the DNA TGCAGCGTCCGGGACAGCGATAACACTGAAGCTTTCTTT.

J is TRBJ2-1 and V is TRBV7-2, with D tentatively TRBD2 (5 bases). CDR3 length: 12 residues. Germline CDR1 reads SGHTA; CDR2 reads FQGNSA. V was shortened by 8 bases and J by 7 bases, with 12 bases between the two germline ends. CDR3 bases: TGTGCCAGCTCGACGCCGGGGAATGAGCAGTTCTTC. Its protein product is CASSTPGNEQFF.

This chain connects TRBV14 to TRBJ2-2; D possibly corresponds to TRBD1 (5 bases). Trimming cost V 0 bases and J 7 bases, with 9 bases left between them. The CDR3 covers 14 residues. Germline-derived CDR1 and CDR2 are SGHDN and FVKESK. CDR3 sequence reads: CASSQDLRDGELFF. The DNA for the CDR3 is TGTGCCAGCAGCCAAGATCTCAGGGACGGGGAGCTGTTTTTT.

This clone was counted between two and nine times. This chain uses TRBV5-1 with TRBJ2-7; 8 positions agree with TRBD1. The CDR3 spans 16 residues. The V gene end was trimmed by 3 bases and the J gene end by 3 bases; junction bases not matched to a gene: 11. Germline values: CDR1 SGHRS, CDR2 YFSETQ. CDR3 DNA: TGCGCCAGCAGCTCCCCTTCAGGGGGCAAAGTCTACGAGCAGTACTTC. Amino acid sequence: CASSSPSGGKVYEQYF.

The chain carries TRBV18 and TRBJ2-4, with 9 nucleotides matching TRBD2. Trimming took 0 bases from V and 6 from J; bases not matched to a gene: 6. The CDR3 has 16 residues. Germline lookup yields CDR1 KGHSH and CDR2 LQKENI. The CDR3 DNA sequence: TGTGCCAGCTCACCACCTGCGGGAGGGTTGGGAAACATTCAGTACTTC. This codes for CASSPPAGGLGNIQYF.

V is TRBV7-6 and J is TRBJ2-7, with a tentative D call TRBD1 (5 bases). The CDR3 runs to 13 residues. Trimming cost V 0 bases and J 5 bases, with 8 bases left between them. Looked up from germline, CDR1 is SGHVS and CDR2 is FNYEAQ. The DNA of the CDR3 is TGTGCCAGCAGCTTAGCAGGGGTGAACGAGCAGTACTTC. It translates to CASSLAGVNEQYF.

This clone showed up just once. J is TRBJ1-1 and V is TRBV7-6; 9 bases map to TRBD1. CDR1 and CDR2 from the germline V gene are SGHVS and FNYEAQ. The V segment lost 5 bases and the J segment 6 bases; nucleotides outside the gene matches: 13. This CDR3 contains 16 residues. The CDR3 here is CASSRNADRGSAEAFF. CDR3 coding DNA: TGTGCCAGCAGCCGGAACGCGGACAGGGGTTCCGCTGAAGCTTTCTTT.

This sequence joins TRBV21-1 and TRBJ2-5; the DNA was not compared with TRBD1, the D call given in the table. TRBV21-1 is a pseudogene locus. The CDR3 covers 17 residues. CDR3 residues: CASSTPGQQTWPGTQYF. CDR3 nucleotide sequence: TGTGCCAGCAGCACCCCGGGACAGCAGACTTGGCCCGGGACCCAGTACTTC.

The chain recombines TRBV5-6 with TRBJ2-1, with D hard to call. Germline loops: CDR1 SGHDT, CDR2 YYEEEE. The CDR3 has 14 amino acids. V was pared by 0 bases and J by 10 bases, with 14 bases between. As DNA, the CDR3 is TGTGCCAGCAGCTTGGTCCCACCGATGAGGGAGCAGTTCTTC. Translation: CASSLVPPMREQFF.

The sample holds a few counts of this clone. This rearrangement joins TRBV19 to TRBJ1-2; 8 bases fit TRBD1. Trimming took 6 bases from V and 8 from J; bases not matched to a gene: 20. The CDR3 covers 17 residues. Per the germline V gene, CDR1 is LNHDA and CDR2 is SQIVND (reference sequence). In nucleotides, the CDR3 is TGTGCCAGTAGACCCGTAGGGGGTGGGCAGGGGGCCGGCGGCTACACCTTC. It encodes CASRPVGGGQGAGGYTF.

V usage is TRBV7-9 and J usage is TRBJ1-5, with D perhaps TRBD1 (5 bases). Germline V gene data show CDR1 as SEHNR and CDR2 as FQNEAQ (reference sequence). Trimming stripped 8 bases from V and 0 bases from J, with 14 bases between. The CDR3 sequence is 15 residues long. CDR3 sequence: CASSGAGNSNQPQHF. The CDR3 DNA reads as TGTGCCAGCTCTGGGGCAGGAAATAGCAATCAGCCCCAGCATTTT.

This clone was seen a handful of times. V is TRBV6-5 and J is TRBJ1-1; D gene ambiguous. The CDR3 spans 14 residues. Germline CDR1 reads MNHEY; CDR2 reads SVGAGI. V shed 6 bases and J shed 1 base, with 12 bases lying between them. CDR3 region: CASRSWAGNTEAFF. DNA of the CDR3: TGTGCCAGCAGGTCCTGGGCCGGGAACACTGAAGCTTTCTTT.

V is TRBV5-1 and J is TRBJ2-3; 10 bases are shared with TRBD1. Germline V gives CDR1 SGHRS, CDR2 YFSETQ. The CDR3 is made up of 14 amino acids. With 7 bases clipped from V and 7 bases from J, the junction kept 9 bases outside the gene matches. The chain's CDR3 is CASFGTGVGNTQYF. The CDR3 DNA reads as TGCGCCAGCTTCGGGACAGGGGTCGGGAATACGCAGTATTTT. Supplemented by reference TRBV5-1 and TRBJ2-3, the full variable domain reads KAGVTQTPRYLIKTRGQQVTLSCSPISGHRSVSWYQQTPGQGLQFLFEYFSETQRNKGNFPGRFSGRQFSNSRSEMNVSTLELGDSALYLCASFGTGVGNTQYFGPGTRLTVL.

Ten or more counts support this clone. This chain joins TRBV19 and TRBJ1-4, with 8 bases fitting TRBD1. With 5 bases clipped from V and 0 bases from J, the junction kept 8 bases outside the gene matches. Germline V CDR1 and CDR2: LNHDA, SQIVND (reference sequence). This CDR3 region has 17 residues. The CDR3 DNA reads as TGTGCCAGTAGTCCGCCATCGGGACAGGCAACTAATGAAAAACTGTTTTTT. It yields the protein CASSPPSGQATNEKLFF.

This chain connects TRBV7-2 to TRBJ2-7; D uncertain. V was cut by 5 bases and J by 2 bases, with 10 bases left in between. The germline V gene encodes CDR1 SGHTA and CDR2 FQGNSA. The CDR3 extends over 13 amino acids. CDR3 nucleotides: TGTGCCAGCAGCCCCCTGGCCCCCTACGAGCAGTACTTC. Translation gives CASSPLAPYEQYF. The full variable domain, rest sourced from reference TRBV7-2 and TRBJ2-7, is GAGVSQSPSNKVTEKGKDVELRCDPISGHTALYWYRQSLGQGLEFLIYFQGNSAPDKSGLPSDRFSAERTGGSVSTLTIQRTQQEDSAVYLCASSPLAPYEQYFGPGTRLTVT.